This TCR beta chain was documented in a study of T cells after yellow fever vaccination. The wider study: Researchers used SMART-Seq v4 Ultra Low Input to prepare fractions that had low cell numbers. Study results and limitations: Weaker, the secondary response had a peak occurring faster, on day 5 versus 15. The booster saw the reappearance of most primary-vaccination clones (around 96% CD4, about 85% CD8).

Template-switching 5'RACE yielded the TCR cDNA; a universal primer site and UMIs were added in the process. Via MiXCR, TCRdb re-called the 5' RACE reads, giving one row per CDR3 protein. This table holds 400,000 or so distinct CDR3 sequences, under 20% found once. A note on this clonotype: No antigen is known for it.

The source is a young man who received the YFV17D yellow fever vaccine. The sample here was PBMCs, taken before the yellow fever booster vaccination.

The chain's CDR3 is CAISGSGISTDTQYF. The CDR3, as DNA: TGTGCCATCAGTGGTAGCGGCATAAGCACAGATACGCAGTATTTT. The genes are TRBV10-3 and TRBJ2-3; possibly TRBD2 for D (6 bases). V gave up 4 bases and J gave up 0 bases, with 11 bases separating them. The CDR3 has 15 residues. Germline-derived CDR1 and CDR2 are ENHRY and SYGVKD.